This T cell receptor beta chain was documented in a study of T cells in tumors after PD-1 blockade. Data came from immunoSEQ multiplex PCR; TCRdb stores just in-frame clones and leaves some out. The data hold about 16,000 clones, with almost 85% observed a single time. CDR1 LGHDT and CDR2 YNNKEL come from the germline V gene (reference sequence). The CDR3 consists of 17 residues. The V segment lost 1 base and the J segment 4 bases; nucleotides outside the gene matches: 10. This TCR derives from a human donor with basal cell carcinoma. This sample comprised PBMCs, obtained after anti-PD-1 treatment. V usage is TRBV3-1 (or the pseudogene TRBV3-2) and J usage is TRBJ2-3, with 8 positions matching TRBD1. The CDR3 is CASSQVSGGVSSDTQYF. The CDR3 DNA sequence: TGTGCCAGCAGCCAAGTATCAGGGGGCGTAAGTTCAGATACGCAGTATTTT.